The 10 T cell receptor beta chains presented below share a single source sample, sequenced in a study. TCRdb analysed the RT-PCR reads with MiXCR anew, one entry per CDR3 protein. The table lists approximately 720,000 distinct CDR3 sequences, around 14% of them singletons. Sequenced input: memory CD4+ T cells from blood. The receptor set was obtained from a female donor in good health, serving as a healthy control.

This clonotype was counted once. CDR3 DNA sequence: TGTGCCAGCGCTACCGGGACCGGGATCCTCTACACCTTC. Protein sequence: CASATGTGILYTF. The chain links TRBV7-9 to TRBJ1-2; a weak D match, TRBD1 (5 bases). The CDR3 is made up of 13 amino acids. Per the germline V gene, CDR1 is SEHNR and CDR2 is FQNEAQ (reference sequence). V was pared by 8 bases and J by 10 bases, with 20 bases between.

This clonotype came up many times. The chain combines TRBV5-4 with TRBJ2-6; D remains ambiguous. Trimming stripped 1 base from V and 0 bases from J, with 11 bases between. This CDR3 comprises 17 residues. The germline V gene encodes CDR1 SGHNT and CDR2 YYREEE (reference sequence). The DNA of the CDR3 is TGTGCCAGCAGCTTGTCCGGGCCAATCTCTGGGGCCAACGTCCTGACTTTC. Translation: CASSLSGPISGANVLTF.

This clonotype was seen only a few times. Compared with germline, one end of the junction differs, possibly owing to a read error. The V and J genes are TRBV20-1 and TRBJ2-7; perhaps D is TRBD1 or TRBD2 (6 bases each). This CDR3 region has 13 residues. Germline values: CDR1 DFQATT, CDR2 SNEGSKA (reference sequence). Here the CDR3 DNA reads TGCAGTGCTCGCTTCCGGGGGCAGGTCGAGCAGTATTTC. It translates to CSARFRGQVEQYF.

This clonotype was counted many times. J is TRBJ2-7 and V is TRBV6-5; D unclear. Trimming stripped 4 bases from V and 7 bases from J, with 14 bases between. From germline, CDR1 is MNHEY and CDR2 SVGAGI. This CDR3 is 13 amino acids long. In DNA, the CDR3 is TGTGCCAGCAGTTTAGGGCGGCCTGGGGAGCAGTACTTC. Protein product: CASSLGRPGEQYF.

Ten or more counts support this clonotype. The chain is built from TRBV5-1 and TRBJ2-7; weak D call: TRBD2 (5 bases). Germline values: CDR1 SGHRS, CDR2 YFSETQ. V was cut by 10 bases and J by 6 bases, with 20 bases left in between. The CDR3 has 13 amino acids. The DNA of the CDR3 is TGCGCCTGCACCTTGTGGGGAGAGTCCGAGCAGTACTTC. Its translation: CACTLWGESEQYF.

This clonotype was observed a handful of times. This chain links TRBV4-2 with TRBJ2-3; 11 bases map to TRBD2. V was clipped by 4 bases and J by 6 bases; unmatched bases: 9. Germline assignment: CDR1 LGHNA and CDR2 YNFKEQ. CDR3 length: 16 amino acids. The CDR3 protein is CASSLTSGSVEDTQYF. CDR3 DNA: TGTGCCAGCAGCCTAACTAGCGGGAGTGTTGAGGATACGCAGTATTTT.

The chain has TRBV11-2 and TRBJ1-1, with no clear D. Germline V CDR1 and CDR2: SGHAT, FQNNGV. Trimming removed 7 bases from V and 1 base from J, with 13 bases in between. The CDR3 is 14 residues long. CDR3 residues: CASNPVGSNTEAFF. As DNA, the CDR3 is TGTGCCAGCAACCCAGTGGGGTCGAACACTGAAGCTTTCTTT.

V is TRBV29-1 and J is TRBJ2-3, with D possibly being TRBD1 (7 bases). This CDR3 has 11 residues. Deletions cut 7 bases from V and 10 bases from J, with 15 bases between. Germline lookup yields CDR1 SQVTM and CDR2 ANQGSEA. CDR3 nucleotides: TGCAGCGCTTACAGGGGAGGCCCGCAGTATTTT. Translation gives CSAYRGGPQYF.

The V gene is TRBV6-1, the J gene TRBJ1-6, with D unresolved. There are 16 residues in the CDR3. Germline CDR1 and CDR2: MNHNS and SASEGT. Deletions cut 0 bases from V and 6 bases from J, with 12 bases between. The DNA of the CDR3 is TGTGCCAGCAGTGAAGCCACGTTATACCTTAATTCACCCCTCCACTTT. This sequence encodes CASSEATLYLNSPLHF.

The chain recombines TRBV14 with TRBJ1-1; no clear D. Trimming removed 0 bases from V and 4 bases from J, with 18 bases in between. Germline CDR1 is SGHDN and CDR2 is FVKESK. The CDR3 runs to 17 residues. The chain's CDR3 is CASSQDWRGAGGTEAFF. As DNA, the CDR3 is TGTGCCAGCAGCCAAGATTGGCGGGGAGCAGGAGGCACTGAAGCTTTCTTT.